Sequencing of this TCR beta chain was carried out in a study of blood T cell repertoires in COVID-19. The overall study: Researchers got acute and convalescent COVID-19 samples from the United States, Italy and Spain. PBMCs, B-cell-depleted T cells, or T cells were the source of the cDNA or gDNA that made up the material.

In the original analysis: Estimated nucleated cell counts came from reference gene primer amplification. Method: immunoSEQ multiplex PCR; TCRdb's copy keeps in-frame clones and lacks some. The V and J calls and the clone size are those of that table, but D and trimming were determined from the DNA. The sample records around 80,000 clones, about 80% being singletons. The sample holds one count of this clone. The receptor was derived from a human donor in a cohort sampled during active COVID-19. The sample comprised peripheral blood.

Here the CDR3 DNA reads TGTGCCAGCAGCACTACTAGCGGGAGAATTGGTGAGCAGTTCTTC. Translating it yields CASSTTSGRIGEQFF. The chain combines TRBV25-1 with TRBJ2-1; TRBD2 matches at 11 bases. Germline lookup yields CDR1 MGHDK and CDR2 SYGVNS. There are 15 residues in the CDR3. V trimming: 6 bases; J trimming: 9 bases; junction bases outside the gene matches: 10.